This T cell receptor beta chain was identified in a study of tumor-infiltrating lymphocytes in glioblastoma multiforme. General study findings and limits: TCR plus mutation findings rest on a single glioblastoma patient. Functional subtype sorting of these T cells was not performed. RNA-based TCR sequencing may distort clone frequencies, since cells carry unequal TCR transcript numbers.

TCRB libraries came from RNA via three nested multiplex PCR rounds. Unique molecular identifiers were not described for the libraries. TCRdb passed the multiplex PCR reads through MiXCR, listing each CDR3 protein once. The sample consists of tens of thousands of distinct CDR3 sequences, 50% to 75% of them appearing once. In germline, CDR1 is MNHEY, CDR2 SVGAGI. V was trimmed by 2 bases and J by 5 bases, leaving 9 bases between them. The CDR3 consists of 13 residues. This clonotype was picked up many times. The target antigen is unknown. V usage is TRBV6-5 and J usage is TRBJ1-1; D is undetermined. The sample consisted of brain tumor tissue. The sequence derives from a male donor with glioblastoma. CDR3 sequence: CASSYTMTTEAFF. The CDR3, as DNA: TGTGCCAGCAGTTACACCATGACAACTGAAGCTTTCTTT.